The 14 T cell receptor beta chains below all came from one sample that was sequenced in a study of cytomegalovirus exposure and HLA in healthy donors. This PCR relied on a set of 60 Vbeta primers and 13 Jbeta primers. The assay was immunoSEQ multiplex PCR, and TCRdb's table has in-frame clones only and misses some. The sample comprises around 150,000 clones, about 75% of which are singletons, and roughly 1.9% rests with the top ten. Sequencing was carried out using PBMCs. These receptors were collected from a female donor in good health and CMV-seronegative.

The rearrangement links TRBV5-1 to TRBJ1-2; 8 bases match TRBD1. CDR1 and CDR2 (germline): SGHRS, YFSETQ. J was trimmed by 8 bases and V by 4 bases; bases with no gene match: 13. This CDR3 is 15 amino acids long. The CDR3 region has the DNA TGCGCCAGCAGCCCCGTAGTGGCAGGGGGCCGAGGCTACACCTTC. Translated: CASSPVVAGGRGYTF.

The chain uses TRBV11-2 and TRBJ1-6, with TRBD1 identical over 9 bases. Germline V lookup: CDR1 SGHAT, CDR2 FQNNGV. After removal of 3 bases from V and 10 bases from J, the junction contained 7 bases not matched to a gene. The CDR3 contains 15 residues. The CDR3 reads CASSLRGQGNSPLHF. The CDR3 nucleotides are TGTGCCAGCAGCTTGCGGGGACAGGGTAACTCACCCCTCCACTTT.

This sequence joins TRBV5-4 and TRBJ2-3; D gene unclear. The CDR3 contains 12 residues. Trimming took off 4 bases at V and 0 bases at J, with 3 bases between the two ends. The germline gives CDR1 SGHNT, CDR2 YYREEE (reference sequence). The CDR3 DNA sequence: TGTGCCAGCAGCCAGAGCACAGATACGCAGTATTTT. It is translated as CASSQSTDTQYF.

In this sample, this clone turned up once. The CDR3 DNA reads as TGCGCCAGCAGCTCGGGACTAGCGGGAGCTGGGGATACGCAGTATTTT. It is translated as CASSSGLAGAGDTQYF. V gene TRBV5-1 combines with J gene TRBJ2-3, with 14 bases fitting TRBD2. V shed 3 bases, J shed 6 bases, and the junction held 6 bases outside the gene matches. Germline V gene data show CDR1 as SGHRS and CDR2 as YFSETQ. The CDR3 is made up of 16 amino acids.

The chain combines TRBV18 with TRBJ2-5, with D perhaps matching TRBD1 (6 bases). The CDR3 length is 15 residues. Per the germline V gene, CDR1 is KGHSH and CDR2 is LQKENI. With 6 bases removed from V and 5 bases from J, the gap between germline ends came to 19 bases. The CDR3 spells CASSPTPGAGETQYF. In DNA, the CDR3 is TGTGCCAGCTCTCCTACGCCAGGGGCCGGGGAGACCCAGTACTTC.

The chain links TRBV27 to TRBJ2-1, with a tentative D call TRBD1 (6 bases). The CDR3 spans 13 residues. Trimming pared 2 bases from V and 5 bases from J, leaving 7 bases between. The germline V gene has CDR1 MNHEY and CDR2 SMNVEV (reference sequence). The CDR3 region is CASSLGQHNEQFF. CDR3 nucleotide sequence: TGTGCCAGCAGTTTAGGACAGCACAATGAGCAGTTCTTC.

The chain combines TRBV30 with TRBJ2-1, with 7 bases that match TRBD2. Germline V gene data show CDR1 as GTSNPN and CDR2 as SVGIG (reference sequence). Trimming at V came to 0 bases and at J to 1 base, leaving 3 bases not matched to a gene. The CDR3 sequence is 15 residues long. The DNA for the CDR3 is TGTGCCTGGAGTGTAGATAGCGGGTCCTACAATGAGCAGTTCTTC. It translates to CAWSVDSGSYNEQFF.

The V and J genes are TRBV5-1 and TRBJ2-7; 10 bases map to TRBD2. V was pared by 4 bases and J by 4 bases, with 8 bases of the junction left unmatched. The CDR3 spans 15 residues. CDR1 is SGHRS, CDR2 YFSETQ, per germline. The CDR3 DNA is TGCGCCAGCAGCCCACAGCTAGCGGGGGCGTACGAGCAGTACTTC. Protein sequence: CASSPQLAGAYEQYF.

This clone has only one observation. V usage is TRBV29-1 and J usage is TRBJ1-1, with TRBD1 as a possible D gene (6 bases). The ends were cut back, 7 bases at V and 5 bases at J, with 17 bases in the middle. The CDR3 sequence is 13 residues long. CDR1 and CDR2 (germline): SQVTM, ANQGSEA. The CDR3 here is CSARDTVSTEAFF. The CDR3 region has the DNA TGCAGCGCCAGGGACACAGTTTCTACTGAAGCTTTCTTT.

This sequence joins TRBV5-4 and TRBJ1-6; 8 bases fit TRBD1. In germline, CDR1 is SGHNT, CDR2 YYREEE (reference sequence). V lost 5 bases to trimming and J lost 5 bases; unmatched junction nucleotides: 3. The CDR3 is 14 amino acids. CDR3 sequence: CASSRDRNNSPLHF. For the CDR3, the DNA is TGTGCCAGCAGTCGGGACAGGAATAATTCACCCCTCCACTTT.

Turning to this clone: Without the conserved terminal phenylalanine or tryptophan, this CDR3 likely stems from a read error. This sequence joins TRBV30 and TRBJ2-7; TRBD2 matches 8 bases. Germline V gives CDR1 GTSNPN, CDR2 SVGIG (reference sequence). V lost 2 bases, J lost 6 bases, and 18 bases stayed unmatched. This CDR3 spans 17 amino acids. In DNA form, the CDR3 reads TGTGCCTGGAGTTCTTATCGCGGCGGGAGGTCGTCTAGCGAGCAGTACCTC. Amino acids: CAWSSYRGGRSSSEQYL.

The sample holds a few counts of this clone. The rearrangement joins TRBV5-6 to TRBJ2-3; TRBD1 agrees at 7 bases. CDR1 and CDR2 from the germline V gene are SGHDT and YYEEEE. The CDR3 sequence is 13 residues long. Trimming at V came to 0 bases and at J to 5 bases, leaving 0 bases not matched to a gene. CDR3 protein: CASSLDRGDTQYF. The CDR3 bases are TGTGCCAGCAGCTTGGACAGGGGAGATACGCAGTATTTT.

Points on this clone: The sample has other DNA sequences that encode this CDR3 too. V gene TRBV5-1 combines with J gene TRBJ1-4, with D possibly matching TRBD1 (5 bases). The CDR3 runs 14 residues. From germline, CDR1 is SGHRS and CDR2 YFSETQ. Between the trimmed V and J ends, which lost 5 bases and 7 bases, there was a span of 15 bases. CDR3 loop: CASRRDSLGEKLFF. The CDR3 DNA sequence: TGCGCCAGCAGACGAGACAGTCTGGGTGAAAAACTGTTTTTT. The variable domain in full, with the rest retrieved from reference TRBV5-1 and TRBJ1-4, is KAGVTQTPRYLIKTRGQQVTLSCSPISGHRSVSWYQQTPGQGLQFLFEYFSETQRNKGNFPGRFSGRQFSNSRSEMNVSTLELGDSALYLCASRRDSLGEKLFFGSGTQLSVL.

The CDR3 loop is CASSLVSGRGDEQFF. The CDR3, as DNA: TGCGCCAGCAGCTTGGTTAGCGGGAGGGGAGATGAGCAGTTCTTC. This chain connects TRBV5-1 to TRBJ2-1; 11 bases fit TRBD2. With V trimmed by 0 bases and J by 8 bases, 4 bases remained unmatched. There are 15 residues in the CDR3. From germline, CDR1 is SGHRS and CDR2 YFSETQ. Combining the CDR3 with reference TRBV5-1 and TRBJ2-1 gives the whole variable domain KAGVTQTPRYLIKTRGQQVTLSCSPISGHRSVSWYQQTPGQGLQFLFEYFSETQRNKGNFPGRFSGRQFSNSRSEMNVSTLELGDSALYLCASSLVSGRGDEQFFGPGTRLTVL.